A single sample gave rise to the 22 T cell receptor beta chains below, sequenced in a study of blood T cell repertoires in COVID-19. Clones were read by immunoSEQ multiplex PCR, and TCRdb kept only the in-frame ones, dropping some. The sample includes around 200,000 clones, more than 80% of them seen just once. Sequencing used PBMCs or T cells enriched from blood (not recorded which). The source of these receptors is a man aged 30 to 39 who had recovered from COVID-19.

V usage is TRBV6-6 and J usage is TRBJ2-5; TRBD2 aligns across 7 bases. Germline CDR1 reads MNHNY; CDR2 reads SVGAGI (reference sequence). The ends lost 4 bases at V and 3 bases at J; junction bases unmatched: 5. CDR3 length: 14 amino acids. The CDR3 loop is CASSSGLYKETQYF. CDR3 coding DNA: TGTGCCAGCAGTTCGGGACTATACAAAGAGACCCAGTACTTC.

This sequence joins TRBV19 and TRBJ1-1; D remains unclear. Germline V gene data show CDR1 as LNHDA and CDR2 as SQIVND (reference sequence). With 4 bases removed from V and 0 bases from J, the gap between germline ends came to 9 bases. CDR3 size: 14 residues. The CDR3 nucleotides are TGTGCCAGTAGTAGGAACTACATGAACACTGAAGCTTTCTTT. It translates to CASSRNYMNTEAFF. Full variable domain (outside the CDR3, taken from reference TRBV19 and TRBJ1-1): DGGITQSPKYLFRKEGQNVTLSCEQNLNHDAMYWYRQDPGQGLRLIYYSQIVNDFQKGDIAEGYSVSREKKESFPLTVTSAQKNPTAFYLCASSRNYMNTEAFFGQGTRLTVV.

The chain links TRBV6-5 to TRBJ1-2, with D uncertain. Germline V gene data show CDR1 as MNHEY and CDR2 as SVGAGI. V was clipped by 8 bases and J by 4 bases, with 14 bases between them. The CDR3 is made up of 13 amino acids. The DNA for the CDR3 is TGTGCCAGCCTAGAGCGAGAGGGCTATGGCTACACCTTC. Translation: CASLEREGYGYTF.

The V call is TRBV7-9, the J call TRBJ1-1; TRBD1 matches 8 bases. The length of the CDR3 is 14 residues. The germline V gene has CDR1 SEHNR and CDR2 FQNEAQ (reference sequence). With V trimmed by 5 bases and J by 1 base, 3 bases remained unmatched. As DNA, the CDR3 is TGTGCCAGCAGCCCCAGGGGGCCGAACACTGAAGCTTTCTTT. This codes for CASSPRGPNTEAFF.

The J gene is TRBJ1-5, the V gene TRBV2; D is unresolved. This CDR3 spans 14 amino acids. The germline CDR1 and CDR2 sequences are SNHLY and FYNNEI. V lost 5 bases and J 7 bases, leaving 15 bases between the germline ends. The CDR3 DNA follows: TGTGCCAGCAGTAGGCGGGTTGTTCGCCAGCCCCAGCATTTT. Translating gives CASSRRVVRQPQHF.

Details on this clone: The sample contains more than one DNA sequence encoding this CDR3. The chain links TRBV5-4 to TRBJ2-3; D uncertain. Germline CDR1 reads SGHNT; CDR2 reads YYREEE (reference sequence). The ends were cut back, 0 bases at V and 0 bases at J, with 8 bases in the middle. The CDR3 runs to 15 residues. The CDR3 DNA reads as TGTGCCAGCAGCTTGGATGGGCTGAGCACAGATACGCAGTATTTT. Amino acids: CASSLDGLSTDTQYF.

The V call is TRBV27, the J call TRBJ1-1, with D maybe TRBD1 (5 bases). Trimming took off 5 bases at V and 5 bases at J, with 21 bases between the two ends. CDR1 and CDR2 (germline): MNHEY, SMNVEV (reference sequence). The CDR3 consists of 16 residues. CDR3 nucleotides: TGTGCCAGCAGTCCCCTTTTCAAATGGGACTCAACTGAAGCTTTCTTT. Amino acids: CASSPLFKWDSTEAFF.

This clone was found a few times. The CDR3 region has the DNA TGTGCCAGTACCCTCGGTCTCCACTCTGGAAACACCATATATTTT. Protein sequence: CASTLGLHSGNTIYF. The V call is TRBV19, the J call TRBJ1-3, with D unclear. V gave up 7 bases and J gave up 0 bases, with 13 bases separating them. This CDR3 spans 15 amino acids. In germline, CDR1 is LNHDA, CDR2 SQIVND (reference sequence).

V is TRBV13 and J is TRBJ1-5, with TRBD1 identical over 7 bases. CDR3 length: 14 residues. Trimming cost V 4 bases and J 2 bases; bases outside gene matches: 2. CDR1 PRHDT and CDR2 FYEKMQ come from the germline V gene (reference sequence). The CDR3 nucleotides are TGTGCCAGCAGCTACGGACAGGGCAATCAGCCCCAGCATTTT. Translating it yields CASSYGQGNQPQHF.

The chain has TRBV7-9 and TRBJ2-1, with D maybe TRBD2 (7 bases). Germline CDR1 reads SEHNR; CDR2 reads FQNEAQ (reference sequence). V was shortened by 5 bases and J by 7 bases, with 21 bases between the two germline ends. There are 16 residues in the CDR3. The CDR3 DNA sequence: TGTGCCAGCAGCCTGGTAAGGGGGAGGGCCAATAATGAGCAGTTCTTC. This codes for CASSLVRGRANNEQFF. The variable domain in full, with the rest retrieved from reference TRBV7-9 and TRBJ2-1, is DTGVSQNPRHKITKRGQNVTFRCDPISEHNRLYWYRQTLGQGPEFLTYFQNEAQLEKSRLLSDRFSAERPKGSFSTLEIQRTEQGDSAMYLCASSLVRGRANNEQFFGPGTRLTVL.

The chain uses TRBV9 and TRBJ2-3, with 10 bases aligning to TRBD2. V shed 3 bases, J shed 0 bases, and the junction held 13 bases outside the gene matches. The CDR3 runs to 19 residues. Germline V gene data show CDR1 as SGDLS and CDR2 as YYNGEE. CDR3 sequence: CASSASGGGLKTSTDTQYF. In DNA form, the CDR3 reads TGTGCCAGCAGCGCGAGCGGGGGGGGCCTAAAGACTAGCACAGATACGCAGTATTTT.

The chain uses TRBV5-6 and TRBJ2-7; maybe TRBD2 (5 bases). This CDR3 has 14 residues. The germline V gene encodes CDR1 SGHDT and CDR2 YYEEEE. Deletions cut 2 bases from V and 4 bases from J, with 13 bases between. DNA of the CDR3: TGTGCCAGCAGCTTAGGACTGAATGATTACGAGCAGTACTTC. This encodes CASSLGLNDYEQYF.

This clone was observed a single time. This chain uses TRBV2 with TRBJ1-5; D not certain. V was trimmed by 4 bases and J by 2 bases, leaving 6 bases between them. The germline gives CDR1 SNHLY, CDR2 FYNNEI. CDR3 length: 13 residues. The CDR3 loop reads CASSGGRNQPQHF. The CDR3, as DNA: TGTGCCAGCAGTGGAGGTCGCAATCAGCCCCAGCATTTT.

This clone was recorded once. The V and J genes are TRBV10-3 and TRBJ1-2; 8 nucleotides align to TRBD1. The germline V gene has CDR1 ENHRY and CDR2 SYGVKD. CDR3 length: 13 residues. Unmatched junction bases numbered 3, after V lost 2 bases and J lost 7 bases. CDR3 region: CAISEQDRGGYTF. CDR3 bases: TGTGCCATCAGTGAGCAAGACAGGGGTGGCTACACCTTC.

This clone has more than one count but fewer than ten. The CDR3 region has the DNA TGCGCCAGCAGCTTGGCCAAAGGGGGCACTGAAGCTTTCTTT. Its translation: CASSLAKGGTEAFF. This chain links TRBV5-1 with TRBJ1-1, with D perhaps TRBD1 (6 bases). V lost 0 bases and J 4 bases, leaving 10 bases between the germline ends. This CDR3 spans 14 amino acids. Germline V gene data show CDR1 as SGHRS and CDR2 as YFSETQ.

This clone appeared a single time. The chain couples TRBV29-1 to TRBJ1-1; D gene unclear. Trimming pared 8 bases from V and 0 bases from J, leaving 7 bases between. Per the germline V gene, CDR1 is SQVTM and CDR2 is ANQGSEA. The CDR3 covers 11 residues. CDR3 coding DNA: TGCAGCTTTCAGATGAACACTGAAGCTTTCTTT. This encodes CSFQMNTEAFF.

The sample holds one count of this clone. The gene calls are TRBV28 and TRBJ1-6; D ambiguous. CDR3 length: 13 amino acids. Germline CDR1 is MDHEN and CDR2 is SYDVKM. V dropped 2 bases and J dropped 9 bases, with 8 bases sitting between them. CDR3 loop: CASSLSSGSPLHF. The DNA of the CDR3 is TGTGCCAGCAGTTTAAGTTCGGGTTCACCCCTCCACTTT.

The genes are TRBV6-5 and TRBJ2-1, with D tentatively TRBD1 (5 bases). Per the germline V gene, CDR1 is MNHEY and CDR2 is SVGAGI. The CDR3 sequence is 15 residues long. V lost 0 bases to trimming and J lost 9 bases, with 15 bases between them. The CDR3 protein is CASSYSPRAAGEQFF. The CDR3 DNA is TGTGCCAGCAGTTACTCCCCCAGGGCGGCTGGTGAGCAGTTCTTC.

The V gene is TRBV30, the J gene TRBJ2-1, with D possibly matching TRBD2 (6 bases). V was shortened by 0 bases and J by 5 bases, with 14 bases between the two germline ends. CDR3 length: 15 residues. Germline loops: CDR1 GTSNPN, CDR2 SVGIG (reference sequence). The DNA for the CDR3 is TGTGCCTGGAGTGTAGACGGGACTTACAACAATGAGCAGTTCTTC. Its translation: CAWSVDGTYNNEQFF.

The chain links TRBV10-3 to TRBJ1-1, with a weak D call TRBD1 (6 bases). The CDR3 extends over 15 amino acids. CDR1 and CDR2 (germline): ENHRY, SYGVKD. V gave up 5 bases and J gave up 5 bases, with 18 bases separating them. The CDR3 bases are TGTGCCATCAGTCCGGACAGTATTTTGGGTACTGAAGCTTTCTTT. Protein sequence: CAISPDSILGTEAFF.

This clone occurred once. DNA of the CDR3: TGTGCCATCAGTGAGTCGATGCAGGGATTGAACACTGAAGCTTTCTTT. It encodes CAISESMQGLNTEAFF. The chain has TRBV10-3 and TRBJ1-1, with D maybe TRBD1 (5 bases). The CDR3 is made up of 16 amino acids. CDR1 is ENHRY, CDR2 SYGVKD, per germline. Deletions cut 0 bases from V and 0 bases from J, with 11 bases between.

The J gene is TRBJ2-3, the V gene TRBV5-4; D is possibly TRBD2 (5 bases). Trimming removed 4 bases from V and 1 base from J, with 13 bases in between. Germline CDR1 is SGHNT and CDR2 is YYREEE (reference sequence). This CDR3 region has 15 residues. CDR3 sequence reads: CASSLLAYGTDTQYF. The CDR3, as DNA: TGTGCCAGCAGCCTGCTAGCTTACGGCACAGATACGCAGTATTTT. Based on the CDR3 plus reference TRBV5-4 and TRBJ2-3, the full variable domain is ETGVTQSPTHLIKTRGQQVTLRCSSQSGHNTVSWYQQALGQGPQFIFQYYREEENGRGNFPPRFSGLQFPNYSSELNVNALELDDSALYLCASSLLAYGTDTQYFGPGTRLTVL.